This entry is about one TCR beta chain. The antigen it recognizes is unknown. The sample holds no much larger clone one base away, and base qualities are not on file. The immunoSEQ Assay, a bias-controlled multiplex PCR, was used to amplify TCRbeta CDR3 regions from genomic DNA. The source study handled its data this way. Nucleated cell counts per sample were estimated from amplification of reference gene primers within the assay. To quantify the absolute abundance of each unique TCRbeta CDR3 rearrangement, sequence reads were collapsed and filtered. For each sample, productive Simpson clonality was calculated by taking the square root of Simpson's diversity index across productive rearrangements. TCRdb limited this immuneACCESS table to in-frame rearrangements with V and J called. A share of clones is missing; checked studies link under half to unresolved V genes, and the rest is unexplained. For V, J and clone size, that table is used; D and trimming come from the DNA. Recorded for this sample are roughly 230,000 clones; around 88% of them occurred a single time. Roughly 8.7% of the sample belongs to the ten largest clones.

The data were taken from a study of blood T cell repertoires in COVID-19 (dated by TCRdb to the early 2020s). At the level of the whole study: The collaborator samples originated in the United States, Italy and Spain and spanned the acute and convalescent phases of COVID-19. Sample metadata almost always included a de-identified subject ID, COVID-19 status, age in years and sex. The repertoires were made available in a free public database intended to serve as a resource for research on the immune response to SARS-CoV-2. Subjects who had been exposed to COVID-19, were actively infected with it, or had recovered from it provided the deeply sampled blood TCRbeta repertoires that made up the dataset. Samples came from the ongoing ImmuneRACE study (first 160 participants) plus 1,254 subjects from 6 global collaborators. Where HLA class I and class II types were available, the types were taken from metadata supplied by the sample provider, not from assay-based typing. The prospective study material was composed of cDNA or gDNA derived from T cells, B-cell-depleted T cells, or PBMCs. Overall study results and their limits: How much clinical and demographic metadata was included differed by source and by participant, and the metadata was provided uncurated.

Whole blood was collected in K2EDTA tubes by collaborating institutions according to the institutions' own protocols. For TCRbeta analysis, collaborators shipped samples in one of three forms: frozen whole blood, isolated PBMCs, or DNA extracted from either of those sample types. CDR1 and CDR2 are drawn from the germline V gene (reference sequence): LGHDT, YNNKEL. Here V drops 5 bases and J drops 0 bases, and the junction holds 11 bases not matched to any gene. Its CDR3 holds 17 amino acids, cysteine through phenylalanine. Just CDR3 DNA is preserved here, 51 bases in frame from base 1. The sequence is built from TRBV3-1 (or the pseudogene TRBV3-2) and TRBJ2-3; the junction holds 7 bases that match TRBD2. Sequenced sample: peripheral blood. The clonotype originates from a man aged 35 to 55 with active or convalescent COVID-19. The CDR3 corresponds to CASSSRPASGSTDTQYF. The DNA sequence follows: TGTGCCAGCAGCTCACGGCCTGCTAGCGGCAGCACAGATACGCAGTATTTT.